The 31 T cell receptor beta chains listed next were all sequenced from one sample in a study of T cells expressing NK-cell markers (dated by TCRdb to 2020 to 2022). The library was made by 5' RACE. These reads were obtained on an Illumina HiSeq 2000. TCRdb reprocessed the reads and assigns one entry to each CDR3 protein sequence, leaving out DNA. The table kept for this sample lists about 460,000 distinct CDR3 sequences. Together, the top ten hold approximately 1.5% of the sample. Sequenced sample: blood T cells: a sorted CD56 or NKG2C T cell subset, CD4+ or CD8+ T cells, or bulk PBMC T cells (not recorded which). Receptor source: a woman aged 50 to 60 in good health. Donor details come from another sample of the same person, matched by shared clones.

The J gene is TRBJ2-3, the V gene TRBV29-1; the D call of TRBD2 rests on TCRdb alone, since no DNA is present to check it. The CDR3 runs 15 residues. Germline V CDR1 and CDR2: SQVTM, ANQGSEA. The CDR3 here is CSVERAGTSTDTQYF.

The chain couples TRBV20-1 to TRBJ2-7; checking the TCRdb D call of TRBD1 is not possible without DNA. The length of the CDR3 is 13 residues. The V gene's germline CDR1 is DFQATT and CDR2 SNEGSKA (reference sequence). The CDR3 is CSARRDRRPEQYF.

The J gene is TRBJ2-3, the V gene TRBV27; TCRdb selects TRBD2, and the lack of DNA leaves this call unchecked. CDR3 length equals 16 residues. Germline V CDR1 and CDR2: MNHEY, SMNVEV (reference sequence). CDR3 region: CASSSLLAGGTDTQYF.

The chain uses TRBV27 and TRBJ2-7; TCRdb gives TRBD2 as the D gene, but with no DNA this cannot be confirmed. This CDR3 is 16 amino acids long. The germline V gene has CDR1 MNHEY and CDR2 SMNVEV (reference sequence). The CDR3 sequence is CASSGTSGSRFYEQYF.

The chain combines TRBV12-3 or TRBV12-4 with TRBJ1-4. The CDR3 has 13 residues. CDR3: CASMVDYNEKLFF.

The V call is TRBV5-1, the J call TRBJ2-1; the D call from TCRdb, TRBD1, cannot be confirmed without DNA. CDR1 is SGHRS and CDR2 is YFSETQ in the germline V gene. The CDR3 sequence is 13 residues long. This CDR3 is CASSHDRYNEQFF.

The chain joins TRBV7-8 to TRBJ1-2. There are 19 residues in the CDR3. Germline values: CDR1 SGHVS, CDR2 FQNEAQ. This chain's CDR3 is CASSFTKPGQARSGYGYTF.

The genes are TRBV29-1 and TRBJ1-5. Germline CDR1 reads SQVTM; CDR2 reads ANQGSEA. The CDR3 sequence is 15 residues long. The CDR3 loop is CSVGEGGSSNQPQHF.

V is TRBV5-1 and J is TRBJ2-5; TCRdb's assignment of TRBD2 cannot be checked, as there is no DNA. The germline CDR1 and CDR2 sequences are SGHRS and YFSETQ. The CDR3 loop spans 15 amino acids. CDR3 loop: CASSITSGSSETQYF.

The V and J genes are TRBV6-1 and TRBJ2-2. Germline lookup yields CDR1 MNHNS and CDR2 SASEGT. The CDR3 has 14 amino acids. The CDR3 reads CATLPTGNPGELFF.

This rearrangement joins TRBV20-1 to TRBJ1-2; TCRdb returns TRBD1, unconfirmable since there is no DNA. CDR1 DFQATT and CDR2 SNEGSKA come from the germline V gene (reference sequence). CDR3 length equals 12 residues. The CDR3 protein is CSARPGGRGYTF.

The V call is TRBV29-1, the J call TRBJ2-2. Germline assignment: CDR1 SQVTM and CDR2 ANQGSEA. CDR3 size: 13 residues. CDR3 region: CSVDQLGTGELFF.

The rearrangement uses TRBV10-3 and TRBJ2-3; TCRdb calls TRBD2, which cannot be checked without DNA. The CDR3 contains 15 residues. Germline V lookup: CDR1 ENHRY, CDR2 SYGVKD. The CDR3 sequence is CAISWTSGSTDTQYF.

The chain links TRBV6-1 to TRBJ1-2; TCRdb reports TRBD1, a call that lacks DNA to check it against. Germline CDR1 and CDR2: MNHNS and SASEGT. The CDR3 is 12 amino acids. CDR3 amino acids: CASSSSGQGYTF.

This chain joins TRBV5-1 and TRBJ2-4; the TCRdb D gene call, TRBD2, has no DNA to confirm it. In germline, CDR1 is SGHRS, CDR2 YFSETQ. This CDR3 has 17 residues. CDR3 residues: CASSPTAAGKAKNIQYF.

The V and J genes are TRBV29-1 and TRBJ2-3; TCRdb indicates TRBD2, and absent DNA this call remains unverified. Germline V gene lookup returns CDR1 SQVTM and CDR2 ANQGSEA. This CDR3 is built from 14 residues. The CDR3 loop is CSVGPNRSGGTQYF.

V gene TRBV5-1 combines with J gene TRBJ2-1; lacking DNA, the TRBD1 call made by TCRdb goes unchecked. The CDR3 is 14 amino acids. Germline V CDR1 and CDR2: SGHRS, YFSETQ. The CDR3 region is CASSLRLGNNEQFF.

The CDR3: CASSLDAGYNEQFF. The rearrangement uses TRBV7-8 and TRBJ2-1. In germline, CDR1 is SGHVS, CDR2 FQNEAQ. The CDR3 length is 14 residues.

CDR3 amino acids: CASSLDRLGMNTEAFF. This chain uses TRBV12-3 or TRBV12-4 with TRBJ1-1; the TCRdb call, TRBD1, lacks DNA for checking. The CDR3 loop spans 16 amino acids.

The V and J genes are TRBV12-3 or TRBV12-4 and TRBJ1-5. The CDR3 length is 13 residues. CDR3 sequence: CASSLAWLGPQHF.

This chain links TRBV12-3 or TRBV12-4 with TRBJ1-6; TCRdb outputs TRBD1, but without DNA this stays unchecked. This CDR3 has 15 amino acids. The CDR3 loop reads CASSFRQGGNSPLHF.

The chain uses TRBV10-3 and TRBJ1-1. This CDR3 contains 14 residues. Germline values: CDR1 ENHRY, CDR2 SYGVKD. This CDR3 reads CAIRGTAEDTEAFF.

The J gene is TRBJ2-5, the V gene TRBV5-1. Germline values: CDR1 SGHRS, CDR2 YFSETQ. The CDR3 runs 14 residues. CDR3 residues: CASSRVGKLETQYF.

The V and J genes are TRBV19 and TRBJ2-7; TCRdb's D call of TRBD1 is untestable without DNA. CDR1 and CDR2 from the germline V gene are LNHDA and SQIVND (reference sequence). This CDR3 has 14 amino acids. The CDR3 loop reads CASRPGQGFHEQYF.

V gene TRBV11-3 combines with J gene TRBJ2-2. The CDR3 has 14 residues. Germline V lookup: CDR1 SGHNT, CDR2 YENEEA. The CDR3: CASSLFQVTGELFF.

The chain is built from TRBV5-1 and TRBJ2-1; TCRdb lists TRBD1, though no DNA is available to test this call. The CDR3 contains 15 residues. CDR1 SGHRS and CDR2 YFSETQ come from the germline V gene. CDR3 amino acids: CASSLLEGALDEQFF.

V and J are TRBV7-9 and TRBJ2-5; with no DNA, the TCRdb D assignment of TRBD1 cannot be verified. Germline CDR1 SEHNR, CDR2 FQNEAQ (reference sequence). The CDR3 length is 14 residues. CDR3 sequence reads: CASSSVGGRETQYF.

The J gene is TRBJ2-1, the V gene TRBV12-3 or TRBV12-4; TCRdb proposes TRBD1, but this gene call is untestable without DNA. The CDR3 length is 14 residues. The chain's CDR3 is CASTPGTHYNEQFF.

V and J are TRBV18 and TRBJ2-5. The CDR3 length is 13 residues. Germline V gene lookup returns CDR1 KGHSH and CDR2 LQKENI. The CDR3 reads CASSPKGQETQYF.

The gene calls are TRBV3-1 and TRBJ2-3; without DNA, the TCRdb call of TRBD2 cannot be checked. Germline CDR1 LGHDT, CDR2 YNNKEL (reference sequence). The CDR3 runs 15 residues. CDR3 region: CASSQQSGRSDTQYF.

This rearrangement joins TRBV4-1 to TRBJ2-5; TCRdb names TRBD2, which stays unverified in the absence of DNA. Germline assignment: CDR1 MGHRA and CDR2 YSYEKL. The CDR3 contains 20 residues. The CDR3 loop reads CASSQEAPSLAGVHQETQYF.